This T cell receptor beta chain was profiled in a study of blood T cell repertoires in COVID-19. As for the study in general: There were acute and convalescent COVID-19 samples, and they came from the United States, Italy and Spain.

Patients at the Seattle site were enrolled during active infection and followed longitudinally. Per germline, CDR1 SGHNT and CDR2 YENEEA. J was trimmed by 2 bases and V by 3 bases; bases with no gene match: 2. This CDR3 has 15 amino acids. In the study's own analysis: Using reference gene primer amplification, nucleated cell counts were estimated. Sequenced by immunoSEQ multiplex PCR; TCRdb stores in-frame clones only, minus some. D and trimming come from the DNA, and the V and J calls and clone size come from that table. The data show under 75,000 clones, 55% to 80% seen once. The clonotype comes from a woman between 65 and 79 years old with COVID-19, enrolled during active disease. Specimen: peripheral blood. The V and J genes are TRBV11-3 and TRBJ2-5; 11 bases align to TRBD2. CDR3 loop: CASSFRLAGQETQYF. The CDR3 region has the DNA TGTGCCAGCAGCTTCAGACTAGCGGGACAAGAGACCCAGTACTTC.